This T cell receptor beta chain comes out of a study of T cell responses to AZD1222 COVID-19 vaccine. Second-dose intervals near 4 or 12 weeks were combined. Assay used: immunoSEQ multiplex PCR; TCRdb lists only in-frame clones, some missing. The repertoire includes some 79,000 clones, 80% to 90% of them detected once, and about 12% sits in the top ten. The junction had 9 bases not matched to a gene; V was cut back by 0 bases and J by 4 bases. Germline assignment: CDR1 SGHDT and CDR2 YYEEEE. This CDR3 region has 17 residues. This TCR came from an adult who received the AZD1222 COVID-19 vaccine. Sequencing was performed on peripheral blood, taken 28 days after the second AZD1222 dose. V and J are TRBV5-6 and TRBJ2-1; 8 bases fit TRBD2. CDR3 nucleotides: TGTGCCAGCAGCTTGGCGAGGTCGGGACTAGGGTACAATGAGCAGTTCTTC. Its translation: CASSLARSGLGYNEQFF.